The 30 T cell receptor beta chains below come from one sample, sequenced in a study of CD8 T cells in ankylosing spondylitis. From the 5' RACE reads, TCRdb called clonotypes with MiXCR, one entry per CDR3 protein. The table lists some 220,000 distinct CDR3 sequences, around 8% of them singletons. Sequencing used blood, either unsorted or a sorted T cell fraction (not recorded which). These receptors were collected from a female donor with ankylosing spondylitis or in good health (not recorded which).

This chain joins TRBV7-2 and TRBJ2-1, with 7 bases aligning to TRBD1. The CDR3 covers 14 residues. V lost 7 bases and J lost 9; bases outside the gene matches: 12. Looked up from germline, CDR1 is SGHTA and CDR2 is FQGNSA. Here the CDR3 DNA reads TGTGCCAGCACCCTAGACTTGCACAGGGGTGAGCAGTTCTTC. Protein: CASTLDLHRGEQFF.

With regard to this clonotype: With a much larger clone just one base away, this may be a read error. Since no conserved phenylalanine or tryptophan closes the CDR3, a read error is the likely cause. The chain combines TRBV5-1 with TRBJ1-2; D unclear. The CDR3 has 14 residues. Germline V gives CDR1 SGHRS, CDR2 YFSETQ. V was clipped by 4 bases and J by 0 bases, with 10 bases between them. The DNA of the CDR3 is TGCGCCAGCAGCCCTCCAAGAGCTAACTATGGCTACACCCTC. Its translation: CASSPPRANYGYTL.

This clonotype was seen at least ten times. CDR3 bases: TGTGCCAGTAGTCCCGGACTAGCGGGAGGGAGCTCCTACAATGAGCAGTTCTTC. Protein sequence: CASSPGLAGGSSYNEQFF. V is TRBV19 and J is TRBJ2-1; TRBD2 matches at 15 bases. V dropped 5 bases and J dropped 0; count of bases not matched to a gene: 5. This CDR3 is built from 18 residues. The V gene's germline CDR1 is LNHDA and CDR2 SQIVND (reference sequence).

This clonotype was counted at least ten times. The gene calls are TRBV2 and TRBJ2-1; 9 nucleotides match TRBD2. Germline V gene lookup returns CDR1 SNHLY and CDR2 FYNNEI. This CDR3 contains 18 residues. Trimming took 10 bases from V and 4 from J; bases not matched to a gene: 20. In DNA form, the CDR3 reads TGTGCCACCCGAAGCGGGATCCGACTAGCGGAGGGGTACAATGAGCAGTTCTTC. Its protein is CATRSGIRLAEGYNEQFF.

There are a few counts of this clonotype. The CDR3 DNA sequence: TGTGCCAGCAGTTTAGCTTCCTCTGGAAACACCATATATTTT. Translating gives CASSLASSGNTIYF. The chain recombines TRBV12-3 or TRBV12-4 with TRBJ1-3; the D is unclear. The CDR3 consists of 14 residues. Deletions cut 0 bases from V and 0 bases from J, with 3 bases between.

Turning to this clonotype: This may come from a read error, since a much larger clone is one base off. V and J are TRBV20-1 and TRBJ1-1, with TRBD1 as a possible D gene (5 bases). There are 14 residues in the CDR3. V lost 5 bases to trimming and J lost 3 bases, with 16 bases between them. Germline CDR1 is DFQATT and CDR2 is SNEGSKA (reference sequence). The CDR3 spells CSAPQGGVDTEAFF. CDR3 coding DNA: TGCAGTGCTCCCCAAGGAGGGGTCGACACTGAAGCTTTCTTT.

This clonotype showed up many times. The chain is built from TRBV5-1 and TRBJ2-2; 10 bases are a match to TRBD1. The CDR3 totals 15 residues. V gave up 4 bases and J gave up 5 bases; unmatched junction bases: 5. CDR1 and CDR2 (germline): SGHRS, YFSETQ. The CDR3 protein is CASSPTGGRTGELFF. CDR3 DNA: TGCGCCAGCAGCCCGACAGGGGGCCGGACCGGGGAGCTGTTTTTT.

This clonotype has at least ten counts. This chain connects TRBV28 to TRBJ2-7; D remains ambiguous. Germline CDR1 is MDHEN and CDR2 is SYDVKM. The CDR3 covers 11 residues. Trimming left V 7 bases short and J 6 bases short, with 10 bases between. CDR3 amino acids: CASTVAREQYF. The DNA for the CDR3 is TGTGCCAGCACAGTAGCTCGCGAGCAGTACTTC.

This clonotype was seen a handful of times. It may be a read error: a sequence one base away is much more abundant. The J gene is TRBJ1-4, the V gene TRBV20-1, with D perhaps matching TRBD1 (5 bases). Per germline, CDR1 DFQATT and CDR2 SNEGSKA (reference sequence). The CDR3 extends over 14 amino acids. Deletions cut 3 bases from V and 12 bases from J, with 20 bases between. The CDR3 loop reads CSARGRGSPGELFF. Here the CDR3 DNA reads TGCAGTGCTAGGGGAAGGGGTTCGCCGGGGGAACTGTTTTTT.

The table lists this clonotype with many counts. The CDR3 region is CSARSAPLHF. The DNA for the CDR3 is TGCAGTGCTAGATCCGCACCCCTCCACTTT. The V and J genes are TRBV20-1 and TRBJ1-6; D unresolved. CDR3 length equals 10 residues. Germline values: CDR1 DFQATT, CDR2 SNEGSKA (reference sequence). The ends were cut back, 2 bases at V and 11 bases at J, with 4 bases in the middle.

There are many counts of this clonotype. The chain uses TRBV5-1 and TRBJ2-7, with 8 nucleotides matching TRBD1. The CDR3 consists of 15 residues. In germline, CDR1 is SGHRS, CDR2 YFSETQ. V was pared by 0 bases and J by 0 bases, with 2 bases of the junction left unmatched. CDR3 coding DNA: TGCGCCAGCAGCTTGGGGGACAGGATCTCCTACGAGCAGTACTTC. Its translation: CASSLGDRISYEQYF.

This clonotype was found many times. In nucleotides, the CDR3 is TGTGCCAGCAGTTTAGTAGGCGGGAGGGGGAATGAGCAGTTCTTC. Translated, it gives CASSLVGGRGNEQFF. This chain joins TRBV12-3 or TRBV12-4 and TRBJ2-1; 9 nucleotides align to TRBD2. The CDR3 loop spans 15 amino acids. V shed 1 base, J shed 7 bases, and the junction held 5 bases outside the gene matches.

V and J are TRBV7-2 and TRBJ1-6, with TRBD1 matching 7 bases. Trimming took 3 bases from V and 0 from J; bases not matched to a gene: 5. The germline gives CDR1 SGHTA, CDR2 FQGNSA. This CDR3 has 17 residues. The CDR3 DNA reads as TGTGCCAGCAGCTTTGGGACAGTCCGCTCCTATAATTCACCCCTCCACTTT. It is translated as CASSFGTVRSYNSPLHF.

The table lists this clonotype with many counts. The chain links TRBV2 to TRBJ2-1; possible D gene TRBD1, 5 bases. CDR1 and CDR2 from the germline V gene are SNHLY and FYNNEI. This CDR3 contains 15 residues. V dropped 5 bases and J dropped 4 bases, with 15 bases sitting between them. As DNA, the CDR3 is TGTGCCAGCAGTCCTCAGAGGACACGTTACAATGAGCAGTTCTTC. It codes for CASSPQRTRYNEQFF. Full variable domain (outside the CDR3, taken from reference TRBV2 and TRBJ2-1): EPEVTQTPSHQVTQMGQEVILRCVPISNHLYFYWYRQILGQKVEFLVSFYNNEISEKSEIFDDQFSVERPDGSNFTLKIRSTKLEDSAMYFCASSPQRTRYNEQFFGPGTRLTVL.

Ten or more counts support this clonotype. The chain carries TRBV7-2 and TRBJ1-2; no definite D call. V dropped 7 bases and J dropped 4 bases, with 19 bases sitting between them. CDR3 length: 15 residues. Germline CDR1 and CDR2: SGHTA and FQGNSA. The CDR3 spells CASTSRPRAFYGYTF. The CDR3 DNA reads as TGTGCCAGCACCTCGAGGCCTCGAGCCTTCTATGGCTACACCTTC.

In its sample, this clonotype was seen a few times. J is TRBJ1-6 and V is TRBV7-2, with D uncertain. Germline CDR1 and CDR2: SGHTA and FQGNSA. Trimming stripped 5 bases from V and 7 bases from J, with 9 bases between. There are 13 residues in the CDR3. The CDR3 protein is CASSPLVNSPLHF. In DNA, the CDR3 is TGTGCCAGCAGCCCCTTAGTAAATTCACCCCTCCACTTT.

The V gene is TRBV7-2, the J gene TRBJ1-1, with D possibly matching TRBD1 (6 bases). This CDR3 spans 15 amino acids. V was shortened by 2 bases and J by 4 bases, with 14 bases between the two germline ends. Germline V gene lookup returns CDR1 SGHTA and CDR2 FQGNSA. The CDR3 loop is CASSLKGGKSTEAFF. DNA of the CDR3: TGTGCCAGCAGCTTAAAGGGGGGTAAGAGCACTGAAGCTTTCTTT.

This clonotype was detected ten times or more. The rearrangement joins TRBV6-2 or TRBV6-3 to TRBJ1-2; D ambiguous. Germline loops: CDR1 MNHEY, CDR2 SVGEGT. The CDR3 runs 13 residues. V was clipped by 3 bases and J by 8 bases, with 13 bases between them. The CDR3 spells CASSYMAASGYTF. In DNA form, the CDR3 reads TGTGCCAGCAGTTATATGGCAGCCAGCGGCTACACCTTC.

This clonotype turned up a few times. CDR3: CASSQETGRNEQFF. Written as DNA, the CDR3 is TGCGCCAGCAGCCAAGAAACGGGCCGCAATGAGCAGTTCTTC. This rearrangement joins TRBV4-3 to TRBJ2-1; D unresolved. Per the germline V gene, CDR1 is LGHNA and CDR2 is YSLEER. Trimming left V 0 bases short and J 6 bases short, with 9 bases between. This CDR3 comprises 14 residues.

This clonotype was detected only a few times. CDR3 protein: CASSANYGSTDTQYF. CDR3 in DNA: TGTGCCAGCAGCGCAAACTACGGAAGCACAGATACGCAGTATTTT. The J gene is TRBJ2-3, the V gene TRBV7-9; no clear D. V was shortened by 5 bases and J by 0 bases, with 12 bases between the two germline ends. Germline CDR1 reads SEHNR; CDR2 reads FQNEAQ (reference sequence). This CDR3 has 15 residues. Combining the CDR3 with reference TRBV7-9 and TRBJ2-3 gives the whole variable domain DTGVSQNPRHKITKRGQNVTFRCDPISEHNRLYWYRQTLGQGPEFLTYFQNEAQLEKSRLLSDRFSAERPKGSFSTLEIQRTEQGDSAMYLCASSANYGSTDTQYFGPGTRLTVL.

This clonotype was seen ten or more times. The CDR3 bases are TGTGCCAGCAGTGATTTTCCCGGGACTAGTACCTACGAGCAGTACTTC. Translating gives CASSDFPGTSTYEQYF. The chain employs TRBV2 and TRBJ2-7, with TRBD2 identical over 8 bases. Looked up from germline, CDR1 is SNHLY and CDR2 is FYNNEI. The CDR3 has 16 residues. V lost 3 bases, J lost 2 bases, and 9 bases stayed unmatched.

This clonotype was observed many times. CDR3 amino acids: CASSKGTSGIHNEQFF. In DNA, the CDR3 is TGTGCCAGCAGTAAAGGGACTAGCGGGATCCACAATGAGCAGTTCTTC. V and J are TRBV12-3 or TRBV12-4 and TRBJ2-1, with TRBD2 matching over 13 bases. V gave up 5 bases and J gave up 5 bases; unmatched junction bases: 6. This CDR3 comprises 16 residues.

In its sample, this clonotype was seen many times. This chain joins TRBV30 and TRBJ1-4, with 10 bases matching TRBD1. CDR1 and CDR2 from the germline V gene are GTSNPN and SVGIG (reference sequence). The CDR3 is 14 amino acids. After removal of 0 bases from V and 6 bases from J, the junction contained 1 base not matched to a gene. CDR3 sequence (DNA): TGTGCCTGGAGTGTTGGGACAGGGGATGAAAAACTGTTTTTT. Translation gives CAWSVGTGDEKLFF.

This clonotype was seen only a few times. This sequence joins TRBV7-8 and TRBJ2-3; D is unresolved. CDR3 size: 12 residues. In germline, CDR1 is SGHVS, CDR2 FQNEAQ. The V gene lost 3 bases and the J gene lost 4 bases, with 5 bases spanning the gap. CDR3 nucleotide sequence: TGTGCCAGCAGCTTCTCATCAGATACGCAGTATTTT. Protein sequence: CASSFSSDTQYF. The whole variable domain, remainder taken from reference TRBV7-8 and TRBJ2-3, is GAGVSQSPRYKVAKRGQDVALRCDPISGHVSLFWYQQALGQGPEFLTYFQNEAQLDKSGLPSDRFFAERPEGSVSTLKIQRTQQEDSAVYLCASSFSSDTQYFGPGTRLTVL.

Many counts were recorded for this clonotype. The chain employs TRBV5-1 and TRBJ1-1; 7 bases are shared with TRBD1. The V and J ends lost 4 bases and 3 bases, in that order; junction bases with no gene match: 9. There are 15 residues in the CDR3. Looked up from germline, CDR1 is SGHRS and CDR2 is YFSETQ. The CDR3 here is CASSLPTGRDTEAFF. CDR3 bases: TGCGCCAGCAGCCTCCCGACAGGGAGGGACACTGAAGCTTTCTTT.

This clonotype came up many times. The CDR3 is CASGTGTSSEEQYF. DNA for the CDR3: TGTGCCAGCGGAACCGGGACTAGCTCGGAGGAGCAGTACTTC. V gene TRBV12-3 or TRBV12-4 combines with J gene TRBJ2-7; 9 bases line up with TRBD2. V lost 8 bases and J lost 7; bases outside the gene matches: 12. The CDR3 has 14 amino acids.

This rearrangement joins TRBV5-5 to TRBJ2-1; 8 bases align to TRBD2. Germline V CDR1 and CDR2: SGHKS, YYEKEE (reference sequence). The V segment lost 1 base and the J segment 2 bases; nucleotides outside the gene matches: 2. There are 15 residues in the CDR3. CDR3: CASSLPGLAYNEQFF. The CDR3 DNA follows: TGTGCCAGCAGCTTGCCGGGACTAGCCTACAATGAGCAGTTCTTC.

This clonotype has ten or more counts. The CDR3 loop reads CASRPTGLDDEQFF. CDR3 nucleotides: TGTGCCAGCAGACCTACCGGATTGGACGATGAGCAGTTCTTC. The J gene is TRBJ2-1, the V gene TRBV7-9; D ambiguous. Germline V gives CDR1 SEHNR, CDR2 FQNEAQ (reference sequence). Trimming took 6 bases from V and 8 from J, leaving 17 bases between them. The CDR3 has 14 amino acids.

The V call is TRBV29-1, the J call TRBJ2-2, with 7 bases matching TRBD1. Losses at the gene ends were 1 base for V and 4 bases for J; bases not matched to a gene: 6. This CDR3 region has 15 residues. The germline V gene has CDR1 SQVTM and CDR2 ANQGSEA. CDR3 in amino acids: CSVEAPDRRTGELFF. Here the CDR3 DNA reads TGCAGCGTTGAAGCACCGGACAGGCGCACCGGGGAGCTGTTTTTT.

In this sample, this clonotype turned up many times. The chain uses TRBV12-3 or TRBV12-4 and TRBJ2-7, with 8 bases matching TRBD2. V was clipped by 6 bases and J by 2 bases; unmatched bases: 15. The CDR3 totals 17 residues. CDR3 coding DNA: TGTGCCAGCAGACCCGCGTTCAGCGGGAGACAGACCTACGAGCAGTACTTC. It is translated as CASRPAFSGRQTYEQYF.